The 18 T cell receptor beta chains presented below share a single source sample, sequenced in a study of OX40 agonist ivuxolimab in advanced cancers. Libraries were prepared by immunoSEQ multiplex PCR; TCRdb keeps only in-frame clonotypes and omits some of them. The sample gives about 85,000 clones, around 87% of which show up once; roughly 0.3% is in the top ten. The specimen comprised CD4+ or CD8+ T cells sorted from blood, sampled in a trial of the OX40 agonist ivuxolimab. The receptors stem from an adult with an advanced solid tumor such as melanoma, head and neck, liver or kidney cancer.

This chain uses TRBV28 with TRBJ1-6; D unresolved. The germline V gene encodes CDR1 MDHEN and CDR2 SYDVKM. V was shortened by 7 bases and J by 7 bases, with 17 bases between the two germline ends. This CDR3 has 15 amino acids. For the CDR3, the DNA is TGTGCCAGCACTTCTGCGCTAGGGAGGAATTCACCCCTCCACTTT. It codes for CASTSALGRNSPLHF.

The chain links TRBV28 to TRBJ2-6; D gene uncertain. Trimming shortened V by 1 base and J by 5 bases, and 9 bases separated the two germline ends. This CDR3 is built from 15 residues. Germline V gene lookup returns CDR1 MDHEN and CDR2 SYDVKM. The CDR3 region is CASSLLGIRANVLTF. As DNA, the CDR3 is TGTGCCAGCAGTTTATTGGGGATTAGGGCCAACGTCCTGACTTTC.

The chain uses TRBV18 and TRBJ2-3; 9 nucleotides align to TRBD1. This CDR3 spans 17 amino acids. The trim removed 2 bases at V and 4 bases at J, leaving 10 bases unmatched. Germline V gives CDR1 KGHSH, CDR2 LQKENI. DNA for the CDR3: TGTGCCAGCTCACCAACAGCCGGACAGGGGATCGCAGATACGCAGTATTTT. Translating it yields CASSPTAGQGIADTQYF.

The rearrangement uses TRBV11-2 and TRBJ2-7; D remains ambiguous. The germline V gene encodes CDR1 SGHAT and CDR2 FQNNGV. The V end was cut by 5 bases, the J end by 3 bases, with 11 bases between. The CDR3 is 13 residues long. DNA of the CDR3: TGTGCCAGCAGCCTAAATTTCGGCTACGAGCAGTACTTC. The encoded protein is CASSLNFGYEQYF. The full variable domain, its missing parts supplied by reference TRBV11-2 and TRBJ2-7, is EAGVAQSPRYKIIEKRQSVAFWCNPISGHATLYWYQQILGQGPKLLIQFQNNGVVDDSQLPKDRFSAERLKGVDSTLKIQPAKLEDSAVYLCASSLNFGYEQYFGPGTRLTVT.

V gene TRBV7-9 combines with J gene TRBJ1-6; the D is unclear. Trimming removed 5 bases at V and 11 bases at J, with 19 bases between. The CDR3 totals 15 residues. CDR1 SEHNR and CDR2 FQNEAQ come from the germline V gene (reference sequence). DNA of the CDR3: TGTGCCAGCAGCACCCTGGACGGAGCCCCGACACCCCTCCACTTT. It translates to CASSTLDGAPTPLHF.

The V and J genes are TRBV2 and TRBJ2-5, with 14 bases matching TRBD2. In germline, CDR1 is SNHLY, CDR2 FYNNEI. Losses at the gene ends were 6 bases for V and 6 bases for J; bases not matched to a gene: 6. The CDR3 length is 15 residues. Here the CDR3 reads CASSATSGGGKTQYF. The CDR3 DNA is TGTGCCAGCAGCGCGACTAGCGGGGGGGGAAAGACCCAGTACTTC.

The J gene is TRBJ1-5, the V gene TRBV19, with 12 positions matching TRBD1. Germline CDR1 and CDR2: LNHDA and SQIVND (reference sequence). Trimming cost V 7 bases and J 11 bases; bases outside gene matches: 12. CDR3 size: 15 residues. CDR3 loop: CASNLRDRGRMSQHF. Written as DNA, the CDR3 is TGTGCCAGTAACCTACGGGACAGGGGGCGGATGTCCCAGCATTTT.

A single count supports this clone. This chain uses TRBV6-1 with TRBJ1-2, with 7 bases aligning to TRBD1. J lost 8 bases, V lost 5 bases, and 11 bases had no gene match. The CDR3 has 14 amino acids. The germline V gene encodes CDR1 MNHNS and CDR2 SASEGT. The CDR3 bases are TGTGCCAGCAGTACCCGACAGGGAGGTATCGGCTACACCTTC. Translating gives CASSTRQGGIGYTF.

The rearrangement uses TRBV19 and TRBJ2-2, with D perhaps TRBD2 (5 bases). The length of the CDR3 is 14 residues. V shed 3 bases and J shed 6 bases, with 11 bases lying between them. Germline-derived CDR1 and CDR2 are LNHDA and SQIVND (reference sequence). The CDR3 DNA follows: TGTGCCAGTAGTATTCTTACAGCGGCCGGGGAGCTGTTTTTT. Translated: CASSILTAAGELFF.

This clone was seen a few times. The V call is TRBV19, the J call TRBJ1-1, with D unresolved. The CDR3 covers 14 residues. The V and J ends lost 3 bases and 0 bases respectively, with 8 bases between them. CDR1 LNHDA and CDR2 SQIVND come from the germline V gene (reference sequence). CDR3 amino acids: CASSIRRMNTEAFF. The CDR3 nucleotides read TGTGCCAGTAGTATTCGCAGGATGAACACTGAAGCTTTCTTT.

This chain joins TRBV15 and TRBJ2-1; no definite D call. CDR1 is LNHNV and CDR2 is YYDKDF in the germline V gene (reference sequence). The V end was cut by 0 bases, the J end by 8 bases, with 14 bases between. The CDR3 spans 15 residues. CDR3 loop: CATSRDQLARDEQFF. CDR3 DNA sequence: TGTGCCACCAGCAGAGATCAGCTCGCTCGGGATGAGCAGTTCTTC.

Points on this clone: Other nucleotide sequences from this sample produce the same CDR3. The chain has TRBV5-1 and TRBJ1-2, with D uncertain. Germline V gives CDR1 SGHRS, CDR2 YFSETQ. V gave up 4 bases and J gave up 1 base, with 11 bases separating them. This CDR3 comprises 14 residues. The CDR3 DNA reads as TGCGCCAGCAGCCCTGGACCTGGTAACTATGGCTACACCTTC. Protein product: CASSPGPGNYGYTF.

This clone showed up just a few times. CDR3 DNA: TGTGCCAGCAGCCAAGATGCCAGCGGGAGGAGGACCCAGTACTTC. Translated: CASSQDASGRRTQYF. V is TRBV14 and J is TRBJ2-5; 9 positions match TRBD2. J was trimmed by 7 bases and V by 0 bases; bases with no gene match: 6. This CDR3 has 15 residues. Germline V CDR1 and CDR2: SGHDN, FVKESK.

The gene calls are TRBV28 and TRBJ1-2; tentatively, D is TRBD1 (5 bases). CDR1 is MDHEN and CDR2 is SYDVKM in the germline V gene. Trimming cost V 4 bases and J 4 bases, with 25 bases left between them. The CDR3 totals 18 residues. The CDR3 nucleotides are TGTGCCAGCAGTTCTCCCCATACGGGGACCGCCGACCTCTATGGCTACACCTTC. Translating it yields CASSSPHTGTADLYGYTF.

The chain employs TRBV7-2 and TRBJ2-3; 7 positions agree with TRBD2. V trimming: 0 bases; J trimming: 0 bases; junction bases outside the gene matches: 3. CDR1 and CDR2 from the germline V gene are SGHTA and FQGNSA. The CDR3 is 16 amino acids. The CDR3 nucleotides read TGTGCCAGCAGCTTAGCGGGAGGGATTAGCACAGATACGCAGTATTTT. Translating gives CASSLAGGISTDTQYF.

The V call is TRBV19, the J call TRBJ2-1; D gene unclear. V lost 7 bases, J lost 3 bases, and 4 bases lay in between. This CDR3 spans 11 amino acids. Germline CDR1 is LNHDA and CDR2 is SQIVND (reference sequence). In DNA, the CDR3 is TGTGCCAGTAACGACTACAATGAGCAGTTCTTC. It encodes CASNDYNEQFF.

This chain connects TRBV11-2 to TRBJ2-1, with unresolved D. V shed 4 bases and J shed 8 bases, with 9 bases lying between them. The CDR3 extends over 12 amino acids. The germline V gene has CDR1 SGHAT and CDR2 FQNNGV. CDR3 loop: CASSSRVDEQFF. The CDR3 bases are TGTGCCAGCAGCTCAAGGGTCGATGAGCAGTTCTTC.

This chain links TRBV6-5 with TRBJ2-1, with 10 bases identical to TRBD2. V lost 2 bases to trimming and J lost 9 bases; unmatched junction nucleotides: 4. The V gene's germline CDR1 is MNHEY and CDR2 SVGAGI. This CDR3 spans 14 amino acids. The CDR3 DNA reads TGTGCCAGCAGTTACAGCGGGGGGGCCGTTGAGCAGTTCTTC. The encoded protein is CASSYSGGAVEQFF.